This T cell receptor beta chain was sequenced in a study of blood T cells in healthy people across ages. There are a few counts of this clonotype. A sample-barcoded 5' primer and a J-beta primer mix were used in a second PCR of roughly 7 to 12 cycles. Every molecule of cDNA carried a tag from a template-switch adaptor with 12 random nucleotides. TCRdb fed the 5' RACE reads into MiXCR, producing one record per CDR3 protein. Of 850,000 to 1,100,000 distinct CDR3 sequences in the sample, 30% to 40% were seen once. V lost 5 bases, J lost 3 bases, and 14 bases lay in between. The V gene's germline CDR1 is DFQATT and CDR2 SNEGSKA (reference sequence). This CDR3 comprises 13 residues.

What was sequenced was blood. The clonotype originates from a man between 18 and 29 years old in good health. The chain employs TRBV20-1 and TRBJ2-7, with no clear D. CDR3 bases: TGCAGTGCTCGGACGGCGGCCTACTACGAGCAGTACTTC. This sequence encodes CSARTAAYYEQYF.